These 9 T cell receptor beta chains share one sample of origin, sequenced in a study of blood T cell repertoires in COVID-19. Profiled with immunoSEQ multiplex PCR; TCRdb holds only in-frame clones, not every one. Here the sample spans about 250,000 clones, about 86% being singletons. The specimen was peripheral blood. The receptors derive from a man aged 45-65 years with active or convalescent COVID-19.

This clone was picked up one time. V is TRBV30 and J is TRBJ1-1; weak D call: TRBD1 (5 bases). The CDR3 extends over 13 amino acids. Germline V CDR1 and CDR2: GTSNPN, SVGIG (reference sequence). Trimming cost V 0 bases and J 4 bases, with 9 bases left between them. The CDR3 here is CAWSVDGGTEAFF. The CDR3 DNA reads as TGTGCCTGGAGTGTAGACGGGGGCACTGAAGCTTTCTTT.

The chain joins TRBV13 to TRBJ1-5; 11 bases agree with TRBD1. This CDR3 contains 15 residues. V shed 0 bases, J shed 6 bases, and the junction held 1 base outside the gene matches. Germline-derived CDR1 and CDR2 are PRHDT and FYEKMQ (reference sequence). CDR3 residues: CASSLGGTGGQPQHF. The DNA of the CDR3 is TGTGCCAGCAGCTTAGGCGGGACAGGGGGTCAGCCCCAGCATTTT.

The V gene is TRBV6-2 or TRBV6-3, the J gene TRBJ1-6; 8 bases line up with TRBD1. Germline CDR1 and CDR2: MNHEY and SVGEGT. The CDR3 totals 16 residues. With 6 bases clipped from V and 1 base from J, the junction kept 5 bases outside the gene matches. CDR3 DNA: TGTGCCAGCAGCTTGGACAGGGTGTCCTATAATTCACCCCTCCACTTT. It specifies CASSLDRVSYNSPLHF.

The rearrangement joins TRBV29-1 to TRBJ2-2, with TRBD1 matching over 8 bases. The trim removed 3 bases at V and 6 bases at J, leaving 9 bases unmatched. The CDR3 is 15 amino acids. Germline V lookup: CDR1 SQVTM, CDR2 ANQGSEA. Written as DNA, the CDR3 is TGCAGCGTTGACTTACAGGGGGGTGTTGCCGGGGAGCTGTTTTTT. It translates to CSVDLQGGVAGELFF.

The J gene is TRBJ2-7, the V gene TRBV5-1; possible D gene TRBD2, 6 bases. Trimming took 4 bases from V and 3 from J, leaving 20 bases between them. The germline V gene has CDR1 SGHRS and CDR2 YFSETQ. The CDR3 is 16 amino acids. The DNA for the CDR3 is TGCGCCAGCAGCCTCCGAGGGCTCGGCGGGGACTACGAGCAGTACTTC. Translation: CASSLRGLGGDYEQYF. Together with reference TRBV5-1 and TRBJ2-7, the CDR3 gives the full variable domain: KAGVTQTPRYLIKTRGQQVTLSCSPISGHRSVSWYQQTPGQGLQFLFEYFSETQRNKGNFPGRFSGRQFSNSRSEMNVSTLELGDSALYLCASSLRGLGGDYEQYFGPGTRLTVT.

The chain uses TRBV4-3 and TRBJ2-7; the match to TRBD1 covers 9 bases. The V segment lost 0 bases and the J segment 3 bases; nucleotides outside the gene matches: 6. Germline V gene lookup returns CDR1 LGHNA and CDR2 YSLEER. CDR3 length: 16 residues. The CDR3 here is CASSQEVGGQGYEQYF. The CDR3 nucleotides are TGCGCCAGCAGCCAAGAAGTGGGGGGACAGGGCTACGAGCAGTACTTC.

The sample holds a few counts of this clone. V usage is TRBV2 and J usage is TRBJ2-1; D not certain. V was clipped by 5 bases and J by 2 bases, with 7 bases between them. The length of the CDR3 is 13 residues. In germline, CDR1 is SNHLY, CDR2 FYNNEI. CDR3 loop: CASSLSPYNEQFF. CDR3 bases: TGTGCCAGCAGTCTTAGCCCCTACAATGAGCAGTTCTTC.

The chain joins TRBV7-2 to TRBJ2-7, with D possibly being TRBD1 (5 bases). The CDR3 runs 12 residues. The V and J ends lost 5 bases and 8 bases respectively, with 13 bases between them. Germline loops: CDR1 SGHTA, CDR2 FQGNSA. CDR3 bases: TGTGCCAGCAGCGCCCTCAGGGTCAAGCAGTACTTC. Amino acid sequence: CASSALRVKQYF.

The chain couples TRBV7-6 to TRBJ2-7; 13 bases align to TRBD2. Trimming at V came to 7 bases and at J to 1 base, leaving 7 bases not matched to a gene. CDR3 length: 16 amino acids. The V gene's germline CDR1 is SGHVS and CDR2 FNYEAQ. DNA for the CDR3: TGTGCCAGCACCCCGGGACTAGCGGGAAAGTCCTACGAGCAGTACTTC. This encodes CASTPGLAGKSYEQYF. Drawing the rest from reference TRBV7-6 and TRBJ2-7, the complete variable domain is GAGVSQSPRYKVTKRGQDVALRCDPISGHVSLYWYRQALGQGPEFLTYFNYEAQQDKSGLPNDRFSAERPEGSISTLTIQRTEQRDSAMYRCASTPGLAGKSYEQYFGPGTRLTVT.